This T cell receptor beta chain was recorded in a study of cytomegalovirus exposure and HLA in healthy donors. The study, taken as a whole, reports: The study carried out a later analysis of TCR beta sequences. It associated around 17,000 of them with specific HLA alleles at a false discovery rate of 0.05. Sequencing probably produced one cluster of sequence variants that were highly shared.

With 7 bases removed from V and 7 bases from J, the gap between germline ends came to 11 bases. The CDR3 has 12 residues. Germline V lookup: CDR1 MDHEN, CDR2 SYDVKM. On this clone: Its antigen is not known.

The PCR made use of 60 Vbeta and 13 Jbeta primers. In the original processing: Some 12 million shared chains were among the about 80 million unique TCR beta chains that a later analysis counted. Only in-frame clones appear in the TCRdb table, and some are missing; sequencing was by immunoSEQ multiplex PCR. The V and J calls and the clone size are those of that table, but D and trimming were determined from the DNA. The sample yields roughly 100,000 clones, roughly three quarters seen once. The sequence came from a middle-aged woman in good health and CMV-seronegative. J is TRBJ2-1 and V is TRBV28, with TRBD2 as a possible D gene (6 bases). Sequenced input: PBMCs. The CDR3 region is CASTGGSNEQFF. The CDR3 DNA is TGTGCCAGCACTGGGGGGTCGAATGAGCAGTTCTTC.